These 32 T cell receptor beta chains originate from one sample sequenced in a study of T-cell memory formation after mild COVID-19. TCRdb reprocessed the 5' RACE reads via MiXCR and lists one record per CDR3 protein. The table records about 320,000 distinct CDR3 sequences, around an eighth of them present only once. The sample taken for sequencing was PBMCs or a T cell subset sorted from them (not recorded which). These receptor sequences come from a man aged 18 to 29 who had mild COVID-19 (a few samples of this study predate the infection). Cell type and time point are not known.

The chain employs TRBV6-5 and TRBJ2-3; D perhaps matches TRBD1 (5 bases). The CDR3 totals 14 residues. Deletions cut 3 bases from V and 2 bases from J, with 9 bases between. Germline CDR1 and CDR2: MNHEY and SVGAGI. The CDR3 DNA sequence: TGTGCCAGCAGTTATAGACAGAACACAGATACGCAGTATTTT. The encoded protein is CASSYRQNTDTQYF.

This clonotype was seen a few times. The J gene is TRBJ1-1, the V gene TRBV7-2; D gene unclear. The CDR3 covers 13 residues. Germline CDR1 is SGHTA and CDR2 is FQGNSA. Trimming took off 5 bases at V and 6 bases at J, with 13 bases between the two ends. For the CDR3, the DNA is TGTGCCAGCAGCCCTAGAGCCGGCGCTGAAGCTTTCTTT. Its translation: CASSPRAGAEAFF.

This clonotype has at least ten counts. The V call is TRBV6-5, the J call TRBJ2-5, with D perhaps TRBD1 or TRBD2 (7 bases each). V lost 5 bases to trimming and J lost 3 bases, with 16 bases between them. Germline V CDR1 and CDR2: MNHEY, SVGAGI. CDR3 length equals 15 residues. The CDR3 nucleotides read TGTGCCAGCAGTGAGGGGGGGGACAGCAAAGAGACCCAGTACTTC. Its protein is CASSEGGDSKETQYF.

There are many counts of this clonotype. This rearrangement joins TRBV12-3 or TRBV12-4 to TRBJ2-5, with D perhaps TRBD1 or TRBD2 (5 bases each). V lost 2 bases and J lost 9, with 7 bases in between. This CDR3 has 11 residues. The CDR3 coding sequence is TGTGCCAGCAGTTTAATGGGGGCCCAGTACTTC. The encoded protein is CASSLMGAQYF.

The V call is TRBV4-3, the J call TRBJ2-2; perhaps TRBD1 as D (5 bases). Germline loops: CDR1 LGHNA, CDR2 YSLEER. This CDR3 has 17 amino acids. The ends were cut back, 0 bases at V and 5 bases at J, with 16 bases in the middle. CDR3 bases: TGCGCCAGCAGCCAAGAATTTACCAGAAGGGGTACCGGGGAGCTGTTTTTT. Translated: CASSQEFTRRGTGELFF.

There are a few counts of this clonotype. The J gene is TRBJ1-1, the V gene TRBV7-8, with 7 nucleotides matching TRBD1. This CDR3 contains 15 residues. V shed 2 bases and J 0 bases; nucleotides not matched to a gene: 3. Germline-derived CDR1 and CDR2 are SGHVS and FQNEAQ. The CDR3 nucleotides are TGTGCCAGCAGCTTAAAACAGGGGATGAACACTGAAGCTTTCTTT. Its protein is CASSLKQGMNTEAFF.

The table lists this clonotype with many counts. The chain combines TRBV11-2 with TRBJ2-1, with 8 bases that match TRBD2. The CDR3 is 16 amino acids. Trimming removed 1 base from V and 9 bases from J; junction bases left unmatched: 11. Germline CDR1 is SGHAT and CDR2 is FQNNGV. CDR3 amino acids: CASSLAVASGWGEQFF. The CDR3 DNA reads TGTGCCAGCAGCTTAGCAGTGGCTAGCGGGTGGGGTGAGCAGTTCTTC.

The gene calls are TRBV15 and TRBJ1-4, with D perhaps TRBD1 (6 bases). V was pared by 5 bases and J by 8 bases, with 18 bases between. This CDR3 has 15 amino acids. Germline V gene data show CDR1 as LNHNV and CDR2 as YYDKDF (reference sequence). CDR3 in amino acids: CATSGGTLLGEKLFF. CDR3 DNA: TGTGCCACCAGCGGCGGGACACTTCTAGGAGAAAAACTGTTTTTT.

This clonotype came up many times. J is TRBJ2-3 and V is TRBV12-3 or TRBV12-4, with TRBD2 identical over 11 bases. Trimming took 5 bases from V and 1 from J; bases not matched to a gene: 2. The CDR3 runs 15 residues. For the CDR3, the DNA is TGTGCCAGCAGTGCACTAGCGGGGGGCACAGATACGCAGTATTTT. Translation: CASSALAGGTDTQYF.

Only one count was recorded for this clonotype. This chain joins TRBV6-5 and TRBJ1-4, with 7 bases fitting TRBD1. Germline CDR1 MNHEY, CDR2 SVGAGI. V gave up 8 bases and J gave up 8 bases; unmatched junction bases: 14. The CDR3 has 15 residues. For the CDR3, the DNA is TGTGCCAGCGGGGGGAGAGGGACAGCGGCAGAAAAACTGTTTTTT. Translating gives CASGGRGTAAEKLFF.

Ten or more counts support this clonotype. At one of its ends the junction is not consistent with the germline gene, which may arise from a read error. The chain combines TRBV7-2 with TRBJ1-2; weak D call: TRBD1 (5 bases). Germline V gives CDR1 SGHTA, CDR2 FQGNSA. CDR3 length: 14 residues. Here the CDR3 DNA reads TGTGCCAGCAACTTAAGTGGGACCAACTATGGCTACACCTTC. Translated, it gives CASNLSGTNYGYTF.

This clonotype showed up just a few times. The gene calls are TRBV7-9 and TRBJ1-6; TRBD1 aligns across 8 bases. J was trimmed by 8 bases and V by 3 bases; bases with no gene match: 6. Germline-derived CDR1 and CDR2 are SEHNR and FQNEAQ (reference sequence). The CDR3 is 15 residues long. CDR3 loop: CASSLDRVDDSPLHF. CDR3 nucleotides: TGTGCCAGCAGCTTGGACAGGGTAGATGATTCACCCCTCCACTTT.

This clonotype came up a few times. The CDR3 coding sequence is TGCGCCAGCAGAGGACTAGCGGGGACCACAGATACGCAGTATTTT. Protein: CASRGLAGTTDTQYF. V gene TRBV5-1 combines with J gene TRBJ2-3; 12 positions match TRBD2. Looked up from germline, CDR1 is SGHRS and CDR2 is YFSETQ. Trimming removed 5 bases from V and 2 bases from J; junction bases left unmatched: 3. The CDR3 loop spans 15 amino acids.

In its sample, this clonotype was seen many times. V and J are TRBV10-3 and TRBJ1-1; TRBD1 matches 8 bases. Trimming removed 2 bases from V and 5 bases from J; junction bases left unmatched: 7. The CDR3 length is 15 residues. The germline gives CDR1 ENHRY, CDR2 SYGVKD. CDR3 residues: CAISENGQGETEAFF. CDR3 bases: TGTGCCATCAGTGAGAACGGACAGGGAGAGACTGAAGCTTTCTTT.

The chain joins TRBV5-1 to TRBJ2-1; the match to TRBD2 covers 8 bases. The CDR3 contains 16 residues. Looked up from germline, CDR1 is SGHRS and CDR2 is YFSETQ. Losses at the gene ends were 4 bases for V and 4 bases for J; bases not matched to a gene: 10. As DNA, the CDR3 is TGCGCCAGCAGCCCTCCCCTAGCGGGTTCTTACAATGAGCAGTTCTTC. This translates into CASSPPLAGSYNEQFF.

This clonotype was counted at least ten times. The V call is TRBV19, the J call TRBJ1-5; possibly TRBD1 for D (6 bases). Germline V gene lookup returns CDR1 LNHDA and CDR2 SQIVND (reference sequence). With 5 bases removed from V and 3 bases from J, the gap between germline ends came to 17 bases. This CDR3 comprises 16 residues. CDR3 amino acids: CASSQRGGQINQPQHF. CDR3 in DNA: TGTGCCAGTAGTCAAAGGGGTGGACAGATCAATCAGCCCCAGCATTTT.

V is TRBV5-1 and J is TRBJ1-2; 9 positions match TRBD1. The V and J ends lost 0 bases and 6 bases, in that order; junction bases with no gene match: 9. Germline loops: CDR1 SGHRS, CDR2 YFSETQ. The CDR3 spans 16 residues. CDR3 loop: CASSLGPGQGRNGYTF. CDR3 bases: TGCGCCAGCAGCTTGGGGCCGGGACAGGGAAGAAATGGCTACACCTTC.

This clonotype was picked up a small number of times. The rearrangement uses TRBV6-2 or TRBV6-3 and TRBJ1-2, with TRBD1 as a possible D gene (5 bases). Germline loops: CDR1 MNHEY, CDR2 SVGEGT. The CDR3 runs to 15 residues. With 2 bases removed from V and 5 bases from J, the gap between germline ends came to 15 bases. The CDR3 is CASSYNAGTLYGYTF. The CDR3 coding sequence is TGTGCCAGCAGTTACAACGCCGGGACCTTGTATGGCTACACCTTC.

The table lists this clonotype with many counts. The gene calls are TRBV4-3 and TRBJ1-2; D gene uncertain. Germline values: CDR1 LGHNA, CDR2 YSLEER. The V end was cut by 1 base, the J end by 4 bases, with 13 bases between. CDR3 length equals 15 residues. CDR3 amino acids: CASSQGAGPSYGYTF. The CDR3 DNA sequence: TGCGCCAGCAGCCAAGGTGCCGGGCCCTCCTATGGCTACACCTTC.

The rearrangement joins TRBV4-3 to TRBJ2-5, with D unresolved. Germline values: CDR1 LGHNA, CDR2 YSLEER. Between the trimmed V and J ends, which lost 0 bases and 5 bases, there was a span of 13 bases. The CDR3 totals 15 residues. The CDR3 spells CASSQDWARSETQYF. In DNA form, the CDR3 reads TGCGCCAGCAGCCAAGATTGGGCCAGGTCCGAGACCCAGTACTTC.

The sample holds a few counts of this clonotype. V gene TRBV9 combines with J gene TRBJ1-5, with D unclear. V was pared by 1 base and J by 2 bases, with 4 bases between. The CDR3 is 13 residues long. Germline lookup yields CDR1 SGDLS and CDR2 YYNGEE. The CDR3 here is CASSVIGNQPQHF. In nucleotides, the CDR3 is TGTGCCAGCAGCGTAATAGGCAATCAGCCCCAGCATTTT.

This clonotype was seen at least ten times. The chain carries TRBV29-1 and TRBJ2-3; D gene uncertain. Germline V gene data show CDR1 as SQVTM and CDR2 as ANQGSEA. There are 14 residues in the CDR3. Trimming cost V 7 bases and J 1 base, with 15 bases left between them. The CDR3 protein is CSGDVGIGTDTQYF. The CDR3 DNA reads as TGCAGCGGCGACGTAGGGATCGGCACAGATACGCAGTATTTT.

This clonotype was counted at least ten times. The chain has TRBV20-1 and TRBJ1-1, with 7 bases identical to TRBD1. The V segment lost 4 bases and the J segment 1 base; nucleotides outside the gene matches: 9. CDR1 is DFQATT and CDR2 is SNEGSKA in the germline V gene (reference sequence). This CDR3 spans 15 amino acids. The CDR3 is CSATPYNRGNTEAFF. Here the CDR3 DNA reads TGCAGTGCTACACCTTATAACAGGGGGAACACTGAAGCTTTCTTT.

This clonotype came up a few times. For the CDR3, the DNA is TGTGCCAGCTCACCACTGGACAGGGGGCAGAATTCACCCCTCCACTTT. Encoded protein: CASSPLDRGQNSPLHF. This chain links TRBV18 with TRBJ1-6; the match to TRBD1 covers 11 bases. The CDR3 loop spans 16 amino acids. J gave up 7 bases and V 1 base, and 3 bases lay outside the gene matches. Per the germline V gene, CDR1 is KGHSH and CDR2 is LQKENI.

The chain joins TRBV9 to TRBJ1-3; TRBD1 matches at 10 bases. The trim removed 4 bases at V and 0 bases at J, leaving 7 bases unmatched. Germline V gene lookup returns CDR1 SGDLS and CDR2 YYNGEE. This CDR3 has 17 residues. The CDR3 coding sequence is TGTGCCAGCAGCCAGGGGACAGGGGCTTTCTCTGGAAACACCATATATTTT. Its protein product is CASSQGTGAFSGNTIYF.

The chain joins TRBV28 to TRBJ2-7; D possibly corresponds to TRBD1 (6 bases). V was clipped by 3 bases and J by 4 bases, with 10 bases between them. Looked up from germline, CDR1 is MDHEN and CDR2 is SYDVKM. This CDR3 is built from 13 residues. Here the CDR3 reads CASSFLGGYEQYV. The CDR3 nucleotides read TGTGCCAGCAGTTTTTTAGGGGGTTACGAGCAGTACGTC.

The rearrangement joins TRBV2 to TRBJ2-1; 8 nucleotides agree with TRBD2. The length of the CDR3 is 14 residues. The junction had 9 bases not matched to a gene; V was cut back by 5 bases and J by 9 bases. In germline, CDR1 is SNHLY, CDR2 FYNNEI. In nucleotides, the CDR3 is TGTGCCAGCAGTCCGGGACTAGGGGTCGGTGAGCAGTTCTTC. Its translation is CASSPGLGVGEQFF.

This chain uses TRBV10-2 with TRBJ2-1; the match to TRBD2 covers 7 bases. Trimming took 6 bases from V and 0 from J; bases not matched to a gene: 5. CDR1 is WSHSY, CDR2 SAAADI, per germline. The CDR3 has 15 amino acids. The CDR3 here is CASRRAGPSYNEQFF. The CDR3 DNA reads as TGCGCCAGCAGAAGAGCGGGGCCCTCCTACAATGAGCAGTTCTTC.

In nucleotides, the CDR3 is TGTGCCAGCAGCCAGGGGACTTCCCGAGGTGAGCAGTACGTC. Translating gives CASSQGTSRGEQYV. The chain uses TRBV7-2 and TRBJ2-7; the D call may be TRBD1 or TRBD2 (6 bases each). The length of the CDR3 is 14 residues. In germline, CDR1 is SGHTA, CDR2 FQGNSA. V shed 5 bases and J shed 7 bases, with 18 bases lying between them.

The rearrangement uses TRBV4-3 and TRBJ1-2; TRBD1 is a possible D gene (6 bases). V gave up 1 base and J gave up 4 bases, with 16 bases separating them. Germline assignment: CDR1 LGHNA and CDR2 YSLEER. The CDR3 spans 16 residues. This CDR3 reads CASSQGFRGQGYGYTF. The CDR3 region has the DNA TGCGCCAGCAGCCAAGGTTTCAGGGGTCAAGGCTATGGCTACACCTTC.

The rearrangement joins TRBV7-9 to TRBJ2-3; no reliable D call. This CDR3 is 13 amino acids long. V lost 6 bases and J lost 6, with 13 bases in between. The V gene's germline CDR1 is SEHNR and CDR2 FQNEAQ (reference sequence). CDR3 nucleotide sequence: TGTGCCAGCAGGTCTAGGTCCGGGGATACGCAGTATTTT. This sequence encodes CASRSRSGDTQYF.

The genes are TRBV7-2 and TRBJ1-5, with D tentatively TRBD1 (6 bases). This CDR3 has 14 residues. The germline V and J ends were trimmed by 8 bases and 7 bases, with 18 bases remaining between them. Germline V lookup: CDR1 SGHTA, CDR2 FQGNSA. The CDR3 region is CASGLQQGGQPQHF. DNA of the CDR3: TGTGCCAGCGGCCTACAACAGGGAGGGCAGCCCCAGCATTTT.